What follows are 26 T cell receptor beta chains derived from one specimen sequenced in a study of post-analysis software for immune sequencing data. Regarding the study as a whole: Roughly 5 TRBV segments (TRBV5-6, TRBV5-1 and TRBV20-1 among them) occurred more frequently in patients than in controls.

The antigens of these receptors remain unknown. Unique molecular identifiers were carried by the TCR beta cDNA libraries. TCRdb itself ran the PCR reads through MiXCR, one entry per CDR3 protein. The repertoire holds approximately 630,000 distinct CDR3 sequences, with about 60% as singletons. Sample: blood. These receptors originate from a girl aged 2 to 10 with multiple sclerosis.

The rearrangement links TRBV12-3 or TRBV12-4 to TRBJ2-5, with D possibly matching TRBD2 (6 bases). The germline V and J ends were trimmed by 1 base and 7 bases, with 22 bases remaining between them. The CDR3 runs to 17 residues. The CDR3 bases are TGTGCCAGCAGTTTAGGTCGCCCGGGGGTCCTCTTCGGGACCCAGTACTTC. As protein: CASSLGRPGVLFGTQYF.

The chain couples TRBV6-2 or TRBV6-3 to TRBJ1-5; weak D call: TRBD1 (5 bases). The length of the CDR3 is 20 residues. Germline assignment: CDR1 MNHEY and CDR2 SVGEGT. V was pared by 0 bases and J by 0 bases, with 21 bases between. CDR3 protein: CASSYSMARDGGYSNQPQHF. The CDR3 region has the DNA TGTGCCAGCAGTTACTCGATGGCCAGGGATGGGGGTTATAGCAATCAGCCCCAGCATTTT.

This chain joins TRBV3-1 and TRBJ2-3, with D perhaps TRBD2 (6 bases). This CDR3 region has 15 residues. The V gene's germline CDR1 is LGHDT and CDR2 YNNKEL (reference sequence). With 4 bases removed from V and 4 bases from J, the gap between germline ends came to 15 bases. The DNA of the CDR3 is TGTGCCAGCAGCCCCGGACCGTGGGGGGCAGATACGCAGTATTTT. Its translation: CASSPGPWGADTQYF.

A few counts support this clonotype. The rearrangement uses TRBV28 and TRBJ2-4; possibly TRBD1 for D (6 bases). The ends were cut back, 1 base at V and 15 bases at J, with 19 bases in the middle. Germline lookup yields CDR1 MDHEN and CDR2 SYDVKM. There are 14 residues in the CDR3. CDR3 bases: TGTGCCAGCAGTTTATTGGGGGACAAGCGTCCAGGGTACTTC. It specifies CASSLLGDKRPGYF.

This rearrangement joins TRBV12-3 or TRBV12-4 to TRBJ2-7; no clear D. Matching the DNA end better, TRBJ2-5 makes the J call doubtful. The CDR3 contains 14 residues. CDR3: CASSLNERQETQYF. Written as DNA, the CDR3 is TGTGCCAGCAGTTTGAATGAAAGGCAAGAGACCCAGTACTTC.

The chain combines TRBV12-3 or TRBV12-4 with TRBJ1-6, with a possible D match to TRBD1 (6 bases). V lost 6 bases and J lost 6, with 18 bases in between. CDR3 length equals 16 residues. The CDR3 coding sequence is TGTGCCAGCAGCCGGACCGCAGGGGCGCTTAATTCACCCCTCCACTTT. Translation gives CASSRTAGALNSPLHF.

V usage is TRBV20-1 and J usage is TRBJ2-1; weak D call: TRBD1 (5 bases). TRBJ2-7 explains the end of the DNA better; the J call may be wrong. CDR3 length: 13 amino acids. Per germline, CDR1 DFQATT and CDR2 SNEGSKA (reference sequence). As DNA, the CDR3 is TGCAGTGCTAGAGATCCCCAGGGCGACGAGCAGTACTTC. Protein sequence: CSARDPQGDEQYF.

Many counts were recorded for this clonotype. CDR3: CASSDTDTQYF. In DNA, the CDR3 is TGTGCCAGCAGCGACACAGATACGCAGTATTTT. The chain links TRBV25-1 to TRBJ2-3; the D is unclear. Germline CDR1 reads MGHDK; CDR2 reads SYGVNS. The CDR3 is made up of 11 amino acids. Trimming removed 6 bases from V and 2 bases from J, with 3 bases in between.

The V call is TRBV2, the J call TRBJ2-5; D is ambiguous. Judging by the DNA end, TRBJ2-7 fits better; the J call may be wrong. The germline V gene encodes CDR1 SNHLY and CDR2 FYNNEI. This CDR3 is built from 12 residues. Here the CDR3 reads CASSGMIVEQYF. CDR3 sequence (DNA): TGTGCCAGCAGTGGGATGATAGTCGAGCAGTACTTC.

The chain combines TRBV4-3 with TRBJ2-1; 10 bases agree with TRBD2. CDR1 and CDR2 from the germline V gene are LGHNA and YSLEER. Trimming took 0 bases from V and 12 from J; bases not matched to a gene: 8. The CDR3 spans 15 residues. The CDR3 protein is CASSQDERGGRVQFF. The CDR3 DNA reads TGCGCCAGCAGCCAAGATGAGCGGGGGGGCCGGGTGCAGTTCTTC.

The table lists this clonotype with a count of one. The chain combines TRBV11-2 with TRBJ2-1; D possibly matches TRBD1 or TRBD2 (5 bases each). Deletions cut 1 base from V and 6 bases from J, with 13 bases between. The CDR3 is 15 amino acids. Germline CDR1 is SGHAT and CDR2 is FQNNGV. CDR3 sequence: CASSLGVPGTNEQFF. The CDR3 DNA sequence: TGTGCCAGCAGCTTAGGGGTCCCTGGGACCAATGAGCAGTTCTTC.

This clonotype has a handful of counts. V and J are TRBV7-6 and TRBJ2-1; TRBD2 agrees at 12 bases. The CDR3 has 17 amino acids. CDR1 is SGHVS and CDR2 is FNYEAQ in the germline V gene. V lost 5 bases to trimming and J lost 3 bases; unmatched junction nucleotides: 8. CDR3 amino acids: CASSPIPTSGGYNEQFF. The CDR3 region has the DNA TGTGCCAGCAGCCCTATACCGACTAGCGGGGGCTACAATGAGCAGTTCTTC. Using reference TRBV7-6 and TRBJ2-1 for the parts outside the CDR3, the full variable domain is GAGVSQSPRYKVTKRGQDVALRCDPISGHVSLYWYRQALGQGPEFLTYFNYEAQQDKSGLPNDRFSAERPEGSISTLTIQRTEQRDSAMYRCASSPIPTSGGYNEQFFGPGTRLTVL.

This clonotype was recorded a few times. The chain joins TRBV15 to TRBJ2-3, with D possibly being TRBD1 (6 bases). Germline CDR1 reads LNHNV; CDR2 reads YYDKDF (reference sequence). The V and J ends lost 2 bases and 0 bases respectively, with 12 bases between them. The CDR3 loop spans 16 amino acids. Written as DNA, the CDR3 is TGTGCCACCAGCAGAACCGGGACATTGAGCACAGATACGCAGTATTTT. Translating gives CATSRTGTLSTDTQYF.

The V and J genes are TRBV20-1 and TRBJ2-1, with 10 nucleotides matching TRBD2. V gave up 5 bases and J gave up 4 bases; unmatched junction bases: 5. This CDR3 region has 14 residues. The germline V gene encodes CDR1 DFQATT and CDR2 SNEGSKA (reference sequence). CDR3 sequence: CSAQRTSGYNEQFF. The CDR3 DNA sequence: TGCAGTGCTCAGAGGACTAGCGGATACAATGAGCAGTTCTTC.

This chain joins TRBV27 and TRBJ1-4; D is uncertain. V was trimmed by 7 bases and J by 4 bases, leaving 16 bases between them. Germline CDR1 reads MNHEY; CDR2 reads SMNVEV (reference sequence). This CDR3 is built from 15 residues. CDR3 DNA sequence: TGTGCCAGCAAAATGAGGGCAGGAGGTAATGAAAAACTGTTTTTT. Protein product: CASKMRAGGNEKLFF.

The V and J genes are TRBV29-1 and TRBJ2-3; TRBD2 aligns across 8 bases. V was clipped by 5 bases and J by 2 bases; unmatched bases: 9. This CDR3 region has 15 residues. Germline CDR1 is SQVTM and CDR2 is ANQGSEA. CDR3 sequence: CSVRRLARLTDTQYF. CDR3 in DNA: TGCAGCGTTCGGAGACTAGCGCGACTCACAGATACGCAGTATTTT.

The chain employs TRBV12-3 or TRBV12-4 and TRBJ2-3; D not resolved. The CDR3 has 16 residues. V shed 2 bases and J shed 4 bases, with 16 bases lying between them. CDR3 in amino acids: CASSLMSLRQADTQYF. CDR3 bases: TGTGCCAGCAGTTTAATGTCCCTTAGGCAGGCAGATACGCAGTATTTT.

This chain links TRBV6-2 or TRBV6-3 with TRBJ2-7; TRBD2 is a possible D gene (7 bases). Trimming took 6 bases from V and 3 from J, leaving 18 bases between them. CDR3 length equals 15 residues. Germline V lookup: CDR1 MNHEY, CDR2 SVGEGT. CDR3 amino acids: CASSRGALALYEQYF. CDR3 bases: TGTGCCAGCAGCCGGGGGGCCCTGGCGCTCTACGAGCAGTACTTC.

CDR3 sequence reads: CASSGTDPSYEQYF. The DNA of the CDR3 is TGTGCCAGCAGTGGGACAGACCCGTCCTACGAGCAGTACTTC. The chain employs TRBV6-5 and TRBJ2-7, with TRBD1 identical over 7 bases. The CDR3 loop spans 14 amino acids. Germline CDR1 is MNHEY and CDR2 is SVGAGI. V lost 5 bases, J lost 1 base, and 5 bases stayed unmatched.

This sequence joins TRBV7-2 and TRBJ1-5, with 7 bases that match TRBD1. Per germline, CDR1 SGHTA and CDR2 FQGNSA. Germline trimming cut 5 bases from V and 6 bases from J; bases unmatched to any gene: 13. This CDR3 is built from 16 residues. For the CDR3, the DNA is TGTGCCAGCAGCCCGGGATGGGACAGCGAACGTCAGCCCCAGCATTTT. It yields the protein CASSPGWDSERQPQHF.

The count of this clonotype is one. The rearrangement links TRBV7-2 to TRBJ2-3; D possibly corresponds to TRBD1 (5 bases). The germline CDR1 and CDR2 sequences are SGHTA and FQGNSA. The V end lost 5 bases, the J end lost 0 bases, and 15 bases lay between the germline ends. The CDR3 extends over 16 amino acids. The CDR3 sequence: CASSVTALLSTDTQYF. CDR3 coding DNA: TGTGCCAGCAGCGTGACAGCTCTACTTAGCACAGATACGCAGTATTTT.

The V call is TRBV20-1, the J call TRBJ1-6; maybe TRBD1 (5 bases). Trimming took off 3 bases at V and 8 bases at J, with 14 bases between the two ends. Looked up from germline, CDR1 is DFQATT and CDR2 is SNEGSKA (reference sequence). The CDR3 totals 14 residues. The CDR3 spells CSARKAGKDSPLHF. The CDR3 DNA follows: TGCAGTGCTAGGAAGGCAGGGAAGGATTCACCCCTCCACTTT.

This clonotype has only a few counts. CDR3 in amino acids: CSAGNTEAFF. CDR3 nucleotide sequence: TGCAGCGCTGGGAACACTGAAGCTTTCTTT. The chain recombines TRBV29-1 with TRBJ1-1, with D hard to call. CDR1 is SQVTM, CDR2 ANQGSEA, per germline. This CDR3 is built from 10 residues. Trimming left V 7 bases short and J 1 base short, with 4 bases between.

The chain combines TRBV20-1 with TRBJ2-1, with 14 bases fitting TRBD2. With V trimmed by 3 bases and J by 7 bases, 14 bases remained unmatched. This CDR3 has 18 residues. Germline CDR1 is DFQATT and CDR2 is SNEGSKA (reference sequence). CDR3: CSARGLAGVVIELNEQFF. CDR3 DNA: TGCAGTGCTAGGGGACTAGCGGGAGTGGTAATCGAGCTAAATGAGCAGTTCTTC.

The chain is built from TRBV19 and TRBJ1-1, with D possibly being TRBD1 (6 bases). The CDR3 consists of 16 residues. V was shortened by 5 bases and J by 4 bases, with 20 bases between the two germline ends. Germline V gene data show CDR1 as LNHDA and CDR2 as SQIVND (reference sequence). The CDR3 bases are TGTGCCAGTAGTCTGAGAGGGGGGCAAGGAGGCACTGAAGCTTTCTTT. It encodes CASSLRGGQGGTEAFF.

The chain combines TRBV12-3 or TRBV12-4 with TRBJ2-7, with 12 bases fitting TRBD2. With 4 bases clipped from V and 3 bases from J, the junction kept 4 bases outside the gene matches. The CDR3 contains 15 residues. The DNA for the CDR3 is TGTGCCAGCAGTTCTACGACTAGCGGGAGCTACGAGCAGTACTTC. This gives the protein CASSSTTSGSYEQYF.